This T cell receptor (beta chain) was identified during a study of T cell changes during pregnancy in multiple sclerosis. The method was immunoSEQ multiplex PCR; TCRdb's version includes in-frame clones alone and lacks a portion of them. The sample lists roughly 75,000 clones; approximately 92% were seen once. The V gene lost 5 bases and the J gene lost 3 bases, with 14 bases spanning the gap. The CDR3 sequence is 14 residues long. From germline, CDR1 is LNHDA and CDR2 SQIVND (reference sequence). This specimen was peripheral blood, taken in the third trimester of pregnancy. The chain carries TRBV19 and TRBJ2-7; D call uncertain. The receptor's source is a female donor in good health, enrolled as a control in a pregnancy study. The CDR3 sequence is CASSDNRKDYEQYF. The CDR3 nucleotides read TGTGCCAGTAGTGACAATAGGAAAGACTACGAGCAGTACTTC. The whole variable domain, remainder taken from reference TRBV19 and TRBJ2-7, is DGGITQSPKYLFRKEGQNVTLSCEQNLNHDAMYWYRQDPGQGLRLIYYSQIVNDFQKGDIAEGYSVSREKKESFPLTVTSAQKNPTAFYLCASSDNRKDYEQYFGPGTRLTVT.